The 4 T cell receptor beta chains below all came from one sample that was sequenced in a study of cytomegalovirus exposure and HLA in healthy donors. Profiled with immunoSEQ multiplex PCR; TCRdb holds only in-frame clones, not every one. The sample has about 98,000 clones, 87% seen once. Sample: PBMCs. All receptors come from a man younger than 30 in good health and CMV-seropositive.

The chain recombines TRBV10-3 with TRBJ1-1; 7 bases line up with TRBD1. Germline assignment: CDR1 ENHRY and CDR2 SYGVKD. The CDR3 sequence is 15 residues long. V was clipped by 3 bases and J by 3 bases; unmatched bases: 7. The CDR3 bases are TGTGCCATCAGTGACCCCCCGAGGGGGCACACTGAAGCTTTCTTT. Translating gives CAISDPPRGHTEAFF.

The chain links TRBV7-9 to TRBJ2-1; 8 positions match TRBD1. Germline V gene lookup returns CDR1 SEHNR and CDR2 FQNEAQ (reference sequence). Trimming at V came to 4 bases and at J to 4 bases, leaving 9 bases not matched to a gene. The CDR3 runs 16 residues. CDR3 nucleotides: TGTGCCAGCAGCTCTAGGGGACAGGTCAAGTACAATGAGCAGTTCTTC. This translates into CASSSRGQVKYNEQFF.

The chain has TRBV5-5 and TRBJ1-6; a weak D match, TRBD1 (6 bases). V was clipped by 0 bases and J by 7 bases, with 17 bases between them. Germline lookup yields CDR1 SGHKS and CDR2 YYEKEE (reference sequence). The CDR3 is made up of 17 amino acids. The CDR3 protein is CASSLEVSVRGNSPLHF. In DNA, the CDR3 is TGTGCCAGCAGCTTGGAGGTCTCGGTCAGGGGAAATTCACCCCTCCACTTT.

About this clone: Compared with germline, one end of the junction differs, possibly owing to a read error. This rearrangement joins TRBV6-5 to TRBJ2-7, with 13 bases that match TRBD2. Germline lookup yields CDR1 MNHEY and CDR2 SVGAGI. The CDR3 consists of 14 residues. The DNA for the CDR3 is TGTGCCAGCAGCGACCAGACCGGGACTAGCGGGATTTCCTTC. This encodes CASSDQTGTSGISF.